This TCR beta chain was documented in a study of CD8+CD57+ T cells in acquired aplastic anemia. Investigators profiled TCR beta VDJ and CDR3 from genomic DNA template. TCRdb used MiXCR to reprocess the reads, holding one entry per CDR3 protein. The sample gives hundreds of thousands of distinct CDR3 sequences, around 68% of which show up once; under 4.5% is in the top ten. A note on this clonotype: This is likely a read error, given that the CDR3 carries no conserved phenylalanine or tryptophan at its end.

Sequencing was done on a sample of sorted CD4+, CD8+, or CD8+CD57+ T cells (not recorded which) from PBMCs. The clonotype was recovered from a human donor in good health, serving as a control.

Here the CDR3 reads CASSFSGVRSNQPQHV. The CDR3 DNA is TGTGCCAGCAGTTTTTCCGGGGTTCGCAGCAATCAGCCCCAGCATGTT. The V and J genes are TRBV11-1 and TRBJ1-5; D gene unclear. Germline CDR1 SGHAT, CDR2 FQDESV (reference sequence). This CDR3 comprises 16 residues. V lost 6 bases and J lost 1, with 16 bases in between.